The 15 T cell receptor beta chains given below trace back to one sample, sequenced in a study of post-analysis software for immune sequencing data. General study points: Included in a set of about five TRBV segments more frequent in patients than controls were TRBV5-6, TRBV5-1 and TRBV20-1.

Unique molecular identifiers were carried by the TCR beta cDNA libraries. TCRdb re-derived calls from the PCR reads in MiXCR, one entry per CDR3 protein. The sample lists about 820,000 distinct CDR3 sequences, about 53% seen once, with over 4% in the top ten. These receptors have no known antigen. The source material was blood. Receptors were obtained from a girl aged 5-17 years with multiple sclerosis.

This clonotype occurred a few times. V is TRBV29-1 and J is TRBJ2-6, with D perhaps TRBD2 (5 bases). Germline loops: CDR1 SQVTM, CDR2 ANQGSEA. This CDR3 is built from 16 residues. Trimming took off 5 bases at V and 4 bases at J, with 18 bases between the two ends. CDR3 coding DNA: TGCAGCGTTTTGACGGTGGACTCTGAGGGGGCCAACGTCCTGACTTTC. Protein: CSVLTVDSEGANVLTF.

The chain has TRBV3-1 and TRBJ2-7; the D gene is possibly TRBD2 (5 bases). V was trimmed by 3 bases and J by 3 bases, leaving 21 bases between them. The length of the CDR3 is 17 residues. The germline gives CDR1 LGHDT, CDR2 YNNKEL (reference sequence). For the CDR3, the DNA is TGTGCCAGCAGCCATCCTCGTCGACTAAGCAAAGGCTACGAGCAGTACTTC. It yields the protein CASSHPRRLSKGYEQYF.

The genes are TRBV3-1 and TRBJ1-1, with no clear D. The length of the CDR3 is 13 residues. V gave up 4 bases and J gave up 7 bases, with 13 bases separating them. From germline, CDR1 is LGHDT and CDR2 YNNKEL (reference sequence). The CDR3 DNA follows: TGTGCCAGCAGCCGGGTCAGCCGTTTTGAAGCTTTCTTT. As protein: CASSRVSRFEAFF.

With regard to this clonotype: Relative to the germline gene, one junction end is altered; a read error may explain this. The rearrangement joins TRBV5-1 to TRBJ2-1, with 9 nucleotides matching TRBD1. The length of the CDR3 is 16 residues. From germline, CDR1 is SGHRS and CDR2 YFSETQ. The CDR3: CASNLDWTGVGNEQFF. CDR3 DNA sequence: TGCGCCAGCAACTTGGATTGGACAGGGGTTGGCAATGAGCAGTTCTTC.

This clonotype was recorded a few times. The chain has TRBV7-9 and TRBJ2-7, with 8 bases matching TRBD1. Germline assignment: CDR1 SEHNR and CDR2 FQNEAQ (reference sequence). The CDR3 length is 13 residues. With 4 bases clipped from V and 4 bases from J, the junction kept 3 bases outside the gene matches. This CDR3 reads CASSSQGDYEQYF. CDR3 in DNA: TGTGCCAGCAGCTCACAGGGGGATTACGAGCAGTACTTC.

The CDR3 protein is CASSARGGPAKNIQYF. In nucleotides, the CDR3 is TGCGCCAGCAGCGCTCGAGGAGGGCCAGCCAAAAACATTCAGTACTTC. The rearrangement links TRBV5-1 to TRBJ2-4, with a weak D call TRBD2 (6 bases). In germline, CDR1 is SGHRS, CDR2 YFSETQ. The germline V and J ends were trimmed by 4 bases and 0 bases, with 14 bases remaining between them. This CDR3 region has 16 residues.

This clonotype occurred a few times. The CDR3 spells CASSLATSGSYEQYF. The CDR3 DNA reads TGTGCCAGCAGTTTGGCGACTAGCGGGAGTTACGAGCAGTACTTC. The gene calls are TRBV6-5 and TRBJ2-7, with 12 bases identical to TRBD2. CDR3 size: 15 residues. V lost 4 bases to trimming and J lost 4 bases; unmatched junction nucleotides: 5. Germline CDR1 is MNHEY and CDR2 is SVGAGI.

The chain couples TRBV29-1 to TRBJ1-2; 8 positions match TRBD1. Germline V gene data show CDR1 as SQVTM and CDR2 as ANQGSEA. Unmatched junction bases numbered 10, after V lost 4 bases and J lost 0 bases. The CDR3 contains 16 residues. CDR3 nucleotides: TGCAGCGTTGTTCCCGGGACAGGACATACTAACTATGGCTACACCTTC. Protein sequence: CSVVPGTGHTNYGYTF. The entire variable domain, with the rest obtained from reference TRBV29-1 and TRBJ1-2, is as follows: SAVISQKPSRDICQRGTSLTIQCQVDSQVTMMFWYRQQPGQSLTLIATANQGSEATYESGFVIDKFPISRPNLTFSTLTVSNMSPEDSSIYLCSVVPGTGHTNYGYTFGSGTRLTVV.

This clonotype was seen a handful of times. The chain carries TRBV6-1 and TRBJ2-5, with D possibly matching TRBD1 (5 bases). Germline V gives CDR1 MNHNS, CDR2 SASEGT. The CDR3 extends over 18 amino acids. Trimming cost V 6 bases and J 2 bases, with 25 bases left between them. The CDR3 nucleotides are TGTGCCAGCAGAATAAGCCCTCTAAAGGGCAGGGATCAAGAGACCCAGTACTTC. It is translated as CASRISPLKGRDQETQYF.

CDR3 nucleotide sequence: TGCAGCGGGGAAGAGGGCCAGCCCTCTGGCTACACCTTC. It codes for CSGEEGQPSGYTF. This chain joins TRBV29-1 and TRBJ1-2; D is ambiguous. V was pared by 7 bases and J by 7 bases, with 19 bases between. The CDR3 runs to 13 residues. Germline V gives CDR1 SQVTM, CDR2 ANQGSEA. Full variable domain (missing parts from reference TRBV29-1 and TRBJ1-2): SAVISQKPSRDICQRGTSLTIQCQVDSQVTMMFWYRQQPGQSLTLIATANQGSEATYESGFVIDKFPISRPNLTFSTLTVSNMSPEDSSIYLCSGEEGQPSGYTFGSGTRLTVV.

J is TRBJ1-2 and V is TRBV29-1, with TRBD1 matching over 9 bases. Looked up from germline, CDR1 is SQVTM and CDR2 is ANQGSEA. The CDR3 covers 14 residues. The junction had 6 bases not matched to a gene; V was cut back by 3 bases and J by 4 bases. The CDR3 protein is CSVERDRVVYGYTF. DNA for the CDR3: TGCAGCGTTGAGAGGGACAGGGTAGTCTATGGCTACACCTTC.

Here the CDR3 DNA reads TGTGCCAGCAGCCGTCTATCAACTGAAGCTTTCTTT. This gives the protein CASSRLSTEAFF. This sequence joins TRBV7-2 and TRBJ1-1; D is uncertain. Germline V gives CDR1 SGHTA, CDR2 FQGNSA. Trimming removed 5 bases from V and 5 bases from J, with 9 bases in between. This CDR3 has 12 residues. Using reference TRBV7-2 and TRBJ1-1 for the parts outside the CDR3, the full variable domain is GAGVSQSPSNKVTEKGKDVELRCDPISGHTALYWYRQSLGQGLEFLIYFQGNSAPDKSGLPSDRFSAERTGGSVSTLTIQRTQQEDSAVYLCASSRLSTEAFFGQGTRLTVV.

This rearrangement joins TRBV4-1 to TRBJ2-1, with 12 bases lining up with TRBD2. The CDR3 sequence is 18 residues long. After removal of 0 bases from V and 7 bases from J, the junction contained 10 bases not matched to a gene. Germline assignment: CDR1 MGHRA and CDR2 YSYEKL. Written as DNA, the CDR3 is TGCGCCAGCAGCCAAGACGTCCCCCTAGCGGGAGGGGGGAATGAGCAGTTCTTC. Encoded protein: CASSQDVPLAGGGNEQFF.

This clonotype was observed at least ten times. The J gene is TRBJ2-3, the V gene TRBV6-4; D not resolved. Germline CDR1 MRHNA, CDR2 SNTAGT. Trimming left V 2 bases short and J 6 bases short, with 9 bases between. This CDR3 comprises 13 residues. For the CDR3, the DNA is TGTGCCAGCAGTGACGCGGCTACCGATACGCAGTATTTT. Translation: CASSDAATDTQYF.

The chain is built from TRBV27 and TRBJ2-2; 7 bases map to TRBD2. V shed 3 bases and J 2 bases; nucleotides not matched to a gene: 3. The CDR3 is 15 amino acids. The germline V gene has CDR1 MNHEY and CDR2 SMNVEV (reference sequence). CDR3 protein: CASSFSSGNTGELFF. In DNA, the CDR3 is TGTGCCAGCAGTTTCTCTAGCGGAAACACCGGGGAGCTGTTTTTT.